A single sample gave rise to the 32 T cell receptor beta chains below, sequenced in a study of control samples from healthy donors and cancer patients. Clones were sequenced by immunoSEQ multiplex PCR, and TCRdb holds only the in-frame ones, with some missing. Of tens of thousands of clones in the sample, about nine tenths are singletons; the top ten hold around a sixth. Sample: blood. These TCRs come from a man younger than 40 in good health.

The genes are TRBV28 and TRBJ1-2, with 8 bases matching TRBD1. The CDR3 covers 16 residues. V trimming: 6 bases; J trimming: 7 bases; junction bases outside the gene matches: 16. Germline V gives CDR1 MDHEN, CDR2 SYDVKM. In nucleotides, the CDR3 is TGTGCCAGCAGCCCTCCTATACAGGGGGTTTTACGTGGCTACACCTTC. Its translation is CASSPPIQGVLRGYTF.

The chain combines TRBV4-2 with TRBJ2-5, with 9 bases aligning to TRBD2. Germline V gives CDR1 LGHNA, CDR2 YNFKEQ. CDR3 length: 15 amino acids. V lost 4 bases to trimming and J lost 0 bases; unmatched junction nucleotides: 3. CDR3 DNA: TGTGCCAGCAGCCCCCAGCGGGGGGACCAAGAGACCCAGTACTTC. It translates to CASSPQRGDQETQYF.

The V and J genes are TRBV7-3 and TRBJ2-1, with TRBD2 matching 13 bases. CDR3 length: 16 amino acids. J lost 2 bases, V lost 5 bases, and 3 bases had no gene match. Germline assignment: CDR1 SGHTA and CDR2 FQGTGA. CDR3 sequence reads: CASSGGTSGTYNEQFF. Here the CDR3 DNA reads TGTGCCAGCAGCGGTGGGACTAGCGGGACCTACAATGAGCAGTTCTTC.

This clone appeared a single time. V gene TRBV7-8 combines with J gene TRBJ2-7; 7 nucleotides align to TRBD1. Germline values: CDR1 SGHVS, CDR2 FQNEAQ. V lost 5 bases, J lost 2 bases, and 12 bases stayed unmatched. The CDR3 is 16 residues long. CDR3 region: CASSLKGADLTYEQYF. Here the CDR3 DNA reads TGTGCCAGCAGCCTCAAGGGGGCTGACCTGACCTACGAGCAGTACTTC. Drawing the rest from reference TRBV7-8 and TRBJ2-7, the complete variable domain is GAGVSQSPRYKVAKRGQDVALRCDPISGHVSLFWYQQALGQGPEFLTYFQNEAQLDKSGLPSDRFFAERPEGSVSTLKIQRTQQEDSAVYLCASSLKGADLTYEQYFGPGTRLTVT.

The rearrangement uses TRBV24-1 and TRBJ2-7; D is tentatively TRBD1 or TRBD2 (5 bases each). V lost 3 bases, J lost 3 bases, and 14 bases lay in between. The germline CDR1 and CDR2 sequences are KGHDR and SFDVKD. This CDR3 spans 15 amino acids. The CDR3, as DNA: TGTGCCACCAGTGATGTCCGGGACCGACACTACGAGCAGTACTTC. This sequence encodes CATSDVRDRHYEQYF.

The V and J genes are TRBV2 and TRBJ1-5, with D unresolved. The CDR3 consists of 17 residues. Trimming took 1 base from V and 1 from J, leaving 14 bases between them. Germline V gives CDR1 SNHLY, CDR2 FYNNEI. CDR3 sequence reads: CASSEELYSLSNQPQHF. Here the CDR3 DNA reads TGTGCCAGCAGTGAAGAACTATACAGTCTGAGCAATCAGCCCCAGCATTTT.

The genes are TRBV24-1 and TRBJ2-2; D may be TRBD1 (6 bases). Trimming cost V 5 bases and J 7 bases, with 19 bases left between them. CDR3 length: 16 amino acids. Germline CDR1 reads KGHDR; CDR2 reads SFDVKD. Here the CDR3 reads CATSAPERQGIGELFF. The CDR3, as DNA: TGTGCCACCAGTGCCCCCGAGCGGCAGGGGATCGGGGAGCTGTTTTTT.

V usage is TRBV3-1 (or the pseudogene TRBV3-2) and J usage is TRBJ2-3; D might be TRBD1 (5 bases). This CDR3 has 16 residues. Trimming took off 4 bases at V and 2 bases at J, with 16 bases between the two ends. Looked up from germline, CDR1 is LGHDT and CDR2 is YNNKEL (reference sequence). The CDR3 sequence: CASSPQGWSNTDTQYF. CDR3 nucleotide sequence: TGTGCCAGCAGCCCCCAGGGATGGAGTAACACAGATACGCAGTATTTT.

This sequence joins TRBV29-1 and TRBJ1-5; a possible D gene is TRBD1 (6 bases). The CDR3 sequence is 13 residues long. The V end was cut by 4 bases, the J end by 5 bases, with 12 bases between. Germline assignment: CDR1 SQVTM and CDR2 ANQGSEA. The CDR3 bases are TGCAGCGTTGTGGGGGCCCCAGATCAGCCCCAGCATTTT. It specifies CSVVGAPDQPQHF.

This clone was observed once. The V and J genes are TRBV24-1 and TRBJ2-1; D is undetermined. V dropped 4 bases and J dropped 3 bases, with 3 bases sitting between them. Germline V gene sequence: CDR1 KGHDR, CDR2 SFDVKD. This CDR3 is built from 12 residues. CDR3 region: CATSEDYNEQFF. In nucleotides, the CDR3 is TGTGCCACCAGTGAGGACTACAATGAGCAGTTCTTC.

CDR3 DNA sequence: TGTGCCATCGGCGGGGCCATTTGGGATACGCAGTATTTT. Residues: CAIGGAIWDTQYF. The V gene is TRBV10-3, the J gene TRBJ2-3; maybe TRBD2 (6 bases). Trimming stripped 8 bases from V and 6 bases from J, with 15 bases between. The CDR3 totals 13 residues. CDR1 is ENHRY, CDR2 SYGVKD, per germline.

The V call is TRBV27, the J call TRBJ2-5; 12 bases fit TRBD2. V trimming: 4 bases; J trimming: 0 bases; junction bases outside the gene matches: 3. Germline values: CDR1 MNHEY, CDR2 SMNVEV (reference sequence). This CDR3 is built from 16 residues. In DNA form, the CDR3 reads TGTGCCAGCAGTTCCCGGACTAGCGGGGACCAAGAGACCCAGTACTTC. The encoded protein is CASSSRTSGDQETQYF.

This clone was picked up one time. This chain connects TRBV7-6 to TRBJ2-1, with a weak D call TRBD1 (6 bases). The CDR3 is 15 amino acids. The V and J ends lost 4 bases and 5 bases respectively, with 15 bases between them. Germline V lookup: CDR1 SGHVS, CDR2 FNYEAQ. CDR3 sequence reads: CASSSTPGTNNEQFF. The CDR3 DNA follows: TGTGCCAGCAGCTCGACCCCCGGGACAAACAATGAGCAGTTCTTC.

V and J are TRBV19 and TRBJ1-5, with TRBD1 as a possible D gene (5 bases). The germline gives CDR1 LNHDA, CDR2 SQIVND (reference sequence). CDR3 size: 14 residues. V was pared by 2 bases and J by 6 bases, with 11 bases between. The DNA of the CDR3 is TGTGCCAGTAGTATACTGAGGAGGGGTCAGCCCCAGCATTTT. Encoded protein: CASSILRRGQPQHF.

In this sample, this clone turned up once. The V gene is TRBV7-8, the J gene TRBJ1-1; D is possibly TRBD1 (5 bases). The V and J ends lost 0 bases and 1 base respectively, with 9 bases between them. Germline V gives CDR1 SGHVS, CDR2 FQNEAQ. CDR3 size: 15 residues. Here the CDR3 reads CASSLAVGGNTEAFF. CDR3 in DNA: TGTGCCAGCAGCTTAGCGGTTGGGGGGAACACTGAAGCTTTCTTT.

This clone has a handful of counts. This chain connects TRBV5-1 to TRBJ2-7; 7 bases are shared with TRBD1. This CDR3 is 12 amino acids long. J was trimmed by 5 bases and V by 2 bases; bases with no gene match: 1. Germline assignment: CDR1 SGHRS and CDR2 YFSETQ. In DNA form, the CDR3 reads TGCGCCAGCAGCTTAACAGGGGACGAGCAGTACTTC. It encodes CASSLTGDEQYF.

The V call is TRBV5-4, the J call TRBJ2-7, with 7 bases aligning to TRBD1. Germline assignment: CDR1 SGHNT and CDR2 YYREEE (reference sequence). This CDR3 contains 13 residues. The V and J ends lost 4 bases and 5 bases, in that order; junction bases with no gene match: 6. Here the CDR3 DNA reads TGTGCCAGCAGCCCCCGACAGGGCCACGAGCAGTACTTC. Its protein is CASSPRQGHEQYF.

The chain uses TRBV4-3 and TRBJ1-2, with a weak D call TRBD1 (5 bases). The CDR3 sequence is 15 residues long. Germline CDR1 reads LGHNA; CDR2 reads YSLEER. V gave up 3 bases and J gave up 0 bases, with 11 bases separating them. CDR3 DNA: TGCGCCAGCAGCCAGTATGACAGTTCTAACTATGGCTACACCTTC. This codes for CASSQYDSSNYGYTF.

The gene calls are TRBV6-2 or TRBV6-3 and TRBJ2-7, with D maybe TRBD1 (6 bases). The germline CDR1 and CDR2 sequences are MNHEY and SVGEGT. The CDR3 is made up of 13 amino acids. The V end lost 6 bases, the J end lost 3 bases, and 12 bases lay between the germline ends. Written as DNA, the CDR3 is TGTGCCAGCAGCCCCTCCAGGGGCTACGAGCAGTACTTC. This codes for CASSPSRGYEQYF.

J is TRBJ2-7 and V is TRBV18; the D gene is possibly TRBD1 (7 bases). Germline CDR1 KGHSH, CDR2 LQKENI. The V end lost 3 bases, the J end lost 3 bases, and 15 bases lay between the germline ends. This CDR3 comprises 15 residues. In DNA, the CDR3 is TGTGCCAGCTCACCTCTCCGACAGGGAGGCTACGAGCAGTACTTC. Amino acid sequence: CASSPLRQGGYEQYF.

This clone was recorded a few times. This chain links TRBV4-1 with TRBJ1-2; unclear D gene. Germline V gives CDR1 MGHRA, CDR2 YSYEKL. CDR3 length: 16 residues. V dropped 1 base and J dropped 2 bases, with 14 bases sitting between them. The CDR3 sequence is CASSQVGTARNYGYTF. The CDR3 DNA reads as TGCGCCAGCAGCCAAGTGGGTACGGCAAGAAACTATGGCTACACCTTC.

The DNA for the CDR3 is TGTGCCAGCAGTTTCCGACAGGACCCGAGGGTAGATACGCAGTATTTT. This gives the protein CASSFRQDPRVDTQYF. This chain connects TRBV7-9 to TRBJ2-3; D possibly corresponds to TRBD1 (6 bases). CDR1 is SEHNR and CDR2 is FQNEAQ in the germline V gene (reference sequence). The CDR3 loop spans 16 amino acids. Trimming cost V 6 bases and J 5 bases, with 21 bases left between them. Together with reference TRBV7-9 and TRBJ2-3, the CDR3 gives the full variable domain: DTGVSQNPRHKITKRGQNVTFRCDPISEHNRLYWYRQTLGQGPEFLTYFQNEAQLEKSRLLSDRFSAERPKGSFSTLEIQRTEQGDSAMYLCASSFRQDPRVDTQYFGPGTRLTVL.

The chain is built from TRBV20-1 and TRBJ2-5; 9 bases line up with TRBD2. V was clipped by 3 bases and J by 5 bases; unmatched bases: 10. Germline V gives CDR1 DFQATT, CDR2 SNEGSKA (reference sequence). CDR3 length: 15 residues. CDR3 nucleotide sequence: TGCAGTGCTAGTGTTCGTAGCGGGAGAGCGGAGACCCAGTACTTC. This translates into CSASVRSGRAETQYF.

The rearrangement links TRBV18 to TRBJ2-3; 7 bases fit TRBD1. CDR1 is KGHSH, CDR2 LQKENI, per germline. V was clipped by 2 bases and J by 4 bases; unmatched bases: 0. This CDR3 is built from 13 residues. The CDR3 DNA reads as TGTGCCAGCTCACCAGGGACAGCAGATACGCAGTATTTT. Its translation is CASSPGTADTQYF.

The V call is TRBV3-1 (or the pseudogene TRBV3-2), the J call TRBJ2-5; the match to TRBD2 covers 11 bases. The V segment lost 4 bases and the J segment 4 bases; nucleotides outside the gene matches: 5. CDR1 and CDR2 (germline): LGHDT, YNNKEL (reference sequence). The CDR3 runs 15 residues. For the CDR3, the DNA is TGTGCCAGCAGCCCATTTAGCGGGAGGGCAGAGACCCAGTACTTC. It yields the protein CASSPFSGRAETQYF.

The rearrangement uses TRBV11-2 and TRBJ2-2; D possibly corresponds to TRBD1 (6 bases). The V end lost 4 bases, the J end lost 1 base, and 22 bases lay between the germline ends. The CDR3 is 19 amino acids. Germline values: CDR1 SGHAT, CDR2 FQNNGV. The CDR3 protein is CASSSPIPSQGKNTGELFF. Written as DNA, the CDR3 is TGTGCCAGCAGCTCACCAATTCCCAGCCAGGGGAAGAACACCGGGGAGCTGTTTTTT.

This clone was seen a few times. CDR3 nucleotides: TGTGCCAGCAGCTTAGCTTCCGGGCCGGCCTACAATGAGCAGTTCTTC. Protein product: CASSLASGPAYNEQFF. The chain employs TRBV7-2 and TRBJ2-1; no firm D call. V lost 0 bases to trimming and J lost 2 bases, with 11 bases between them. This CDR3 is 16 amino acids long. Germline V gene lookup returns CDR1 SGHTA and CDR2 FQGNSA.

This chain links TRBV24-1 with TRBJ1-2; D is uncertain. Per germline, CDR1 KGHDR and CDR2 SFDVKD. The CDR3 has 12 amino acids. The V end was cut by 3 bases, the J end by 6 bases, with 7 bases between. The CDR3: CATSDRRDGYTF. In DNA form, the CDR3 reads TGTGCCACCAGTGATCGCCGGGATGGCTACACCTTC.

The CDR3 DNA follows: TGTGCCAGCAGTTACCTGACAGGGGGCCACGATCAGCCCCAGCATTTT. Residues: CASSYLTGGHDQPQHF. J is TRBJ1-5 and V is TRBV28, with 10 bases lining up with TRBD1. Unmatched junction bases numbered 8, after V lost 4 bases and J lost 5 bases. Germline values: CDR1 MDHEN, CDR2 SYDVKM. CDR3 length: 16 residues. Filled out from reference TRBV28 and TRBJ1-5, the complete variable domain reads DVKVTQSSRYLVKRTGEKVFLECVQDMDHENMFWYRQDPGLGLRLIYFSYDVKMKEKGDIPEGYSVSREKKERFSLILESASTNQTSMYLCASSYLTGGHDQPQHFGDGTRLSIL.

V gene TRBV19 combines with J gene TRBJ2-5, with 8 bases fitting TRBD1. This CDR3 contains 13 residues. The V and J ends lost 5 bases and 5 bases, in that order; junction bases with no gene match: 4. Germline V gives CDR1 LNHDA, CDR2 SQIVND (reference sequence). The CDR3 coding sequence is TGTGCCAGTAGTCGACAGGGGTCGGAGACCCAGTACTTC. Its translation is CASSRQGSETQYF. Full variable domain (missing parts from reference TRBV19 and TRBJ2-5): DGGITQSPKYLFRKEGQNVTLSCEQNLNHDAMYWYRQDPGQGLRLIYYSQIVNDFQKGDIAEGYSVSREKKESFPLTVTSAQKNPTAFYLCASSRQGSETQYFGPGTRLLVL.

V is TRBV28 and J is TRBJ1-2; tentatively, D is TRBD1 (6 bases). The CDR3 extends over 11 amino acids. Germline V gene lookup returns CDR1 MDHEN and CDR2 SYDVKM. Trimming left V 11 bases short and J 6 bases short, with 13 bases between. CDR3 nucleotides: TGTGCCTCGCAGGGGAGGGATGGCTACACCTTC. Residues: CASQGRDGYTF.

The J gene is TRBJ2-3, the V gene TRBV27; D gene unclear. This CDR3 is built from 12 residues. Looked up from germline, CDR1 is MNHEY and CDR2 is SMNVEV (reference sequence). Trimming pared 4 bases from V and 2 bases from J, leaving 4 bases between. CDR3 amino acids: CASSSNTDTQYF. The DNA of the CDR3 is TGTGCCAGCAGTTCGAACACAGATACGCAGTATTTT.